A selection of T cell receptor beta chains follows, all from one sample in a study of technical replicates of blood from a few donors. Repertoires were generated with immunoSEQ multiplex PCR, while TCRdb's copy carries only in-frame clones and drops some. The table shows 45,000 to 60,000 clones, with about 95% occurring only once. Sequencing was performed on PBMCs. These receptors were taken from a human donor in good health. Some clones in this sample may be carry-over from other donors' samples. Each CDR3 is given with its conserved first and last residue. D genes are given only for firm matches. Only some rows state a clone size, as once, few, many or a class for expanded clones.

-,TRBJ1-6,TRBD1,TRBV9,TGTGCCAGCAGCGGACGGGACAGGGGATCACCCCTCCACTTT,CASSGRDRGSPLHF
-,TRBJ2-3,-,TRBV7-3,TGTGCCAGCAGTTCATGGAGAACAGATACGCAGTATTTT,CASSSWRTDTQYF
-,TRBJ1-6,TRBD1,TRBV5-4,TGTGCCAGCAGCTTGGCCGGGACAGGAGCTTCACCCCTCCACTTT,CASSLAGTGASPLHF
-,TRBJ2-1,TRBD2,TRBV7-3,TGTGCCAGCAGCCCAACGGGGACTAGCGGGAATGAGCAGTTCTTC,CASSPTGTSGNEQFF
-,TRBJ2-1,TRBD2,TRBV4-2,TGTGCCAGCAGCCAAGATCCACTAGCGGGGGCGAATGAGCAGTTCTTC,CASSQDPLAGANEQFF
-,TRBJ1-3,-,TRBV4-2,TGTGCCAGCAGCCAAGCTACAGGGGGAAACACCATATATTTT,CASSQATGGNTIYF
-,TRBJ1-1,-,TRBV19,TGTGCCTCAGGGGTCGGGTCTGAAGCTTTCTTT,CASGVGSEAFF
-,TRBJ2-7,-,TRBV2,TGTGCCAGCAGCGTCGACAAAGGCGAGCAGTACTTC,CASSVDKGEQYF
-,TRBJ1-4,-,TRBV7-3,TGTGCCAGCAGGCTTACAGGGTTGGCTAATGAAAAACTGTTTTTT,CASRLTGLANEKLFF
-,TRBJ1-6,-,TRBV6-6,TGTGCCAGCGACGCCCGGGGGGGCGCCTATAATTCACCCCTCCACTTT,CASDARGGAYNSPLHF
-,TRBJ2-3,TRBD1,TRBV7-8,TGTGCCAGCAGCTTAGATGTCAGGGGGAAGAATACGCAGTATTTT,CASSLDVRGKNTQYF
-,TRBJ2-2,TRBD1,TRBV4-3,TGCGCCAGCAGCCAGGAAGGACAGGGGGGAGACACCGGGGAGCTGTTTTTT,CASSQEGQGGDTGELFF
-,TRBJ1-4,-,TRBV4-3,TGCGCCAGCAGCCAAGATCCGGGAGCAACTAATGAAAAACTGTTTTTT,CASSQDPGATNEKLFF
-,TRBJ2-5,-,TRBV7-3,TGTGCCAGCAGCGCGGGTTGGGGGGTTGAAGAGACCCAGTACTTC,CASSAGWGVEETQYF
-,TRBJ2-1,TRBD2,TRBV5-1,TGCGCCAGTAAGGCTAGCGGCGTTTCCTACAATGAGCAGTTCTTC,CASKASGVSYNEQFF
-,TRBJ2-1,TRBD2,TRBV6-1,TGTGCCAGCAGTGCAGGCTTAGCGGGAAACAATGAGCAGTTCTTC,CASSAGLAGNNEQFF
-,TRBJ2-7,-,TRBV5-1,TGCGCCAGCAGCTATGGACAGTTGGGCGAGCAGTACTTC,CASSYGQLGEQYF
-,TRBJ2-3,-,TRBV5-6,TGTGCCAGCAGCGAGTATGTGAAGGATACGCAGTATTTT,CASSEYVKDTQYF
-,TRBJ1-4,TRBD1,TRBV14,TGTGCCAGCAGCCAAGATCGAGGGACAGCTAATGAAAAACTGTTTTTT,CASSQDRGTANEKLFF
-,TRBJ2-5,TRBD2,TRBV12-5,TGTGCTAGTGGTTTGCGGGGGGAAGAGACCCAGTACTTC,CASGLRGEETQYF
-,TRBJ2-7,TRBD1,TRBV10-3,TGTGCCATCAGCGAGACGTACAGGGGGGAGGAGCAGTACTTC,CAISETYRGEEQYF
-,TRBJ2-7,-,TRBV2,TGTGCCAGCGGGGCGGGACTCGGAGAATACGAGCAGTACTTC,CASGAGLGEYEQYF
-,TRBJ1-2,TRBD1,TRBV18,TGTGCCAGCTCACCTCTCGACAGGGGAGCTGGCTACACCTTC,CASSPLDRGAGYTF
-,TRBJ1-6,-,TRBV13,TGTGCCAGCAGCTTTGGTTGGAGCTCCTATAATTCACCCCTCCACTTT,CASSFGWSSYNSPLHF
-,TRBJ1-1,-,TRBV5-1,TGCGCCAGCAGCTTGGGCAGGGCGAACACTGAAGCTTTCTTT,CASSLGRANTEAFF
-,TRBJ2-1,-,TRBV20-1,TGCAGTGCTGGGGCGCGCGAGCAGTTCTTC,CSAGAREQFF
-,TRBJ2-1,TRBD2,TRBV11-3,TGTGCCAGCAGCTTAGAGGCAGCGGGGGGGCTCGATGAGCAGTTCTTC,CASSLEAAGGLDEQFF
-,TRBJ2-1,TRBD2,TRBV19,TGTGCCAGTAGTATACGGCTAGCGGGGGCCATGGGTCTGAATGAGCAGTTCTTC,CASSIRLAGAMGLNEQFF
-,TRBJ1-2,-,TRBV6-4,TGTGCCAGCAGTGCAGGGAACAACTATGGCTACACCTTC,CASSAGNNYGYTF
once,TRBJ2-5,-,TRBV7-9,TGTGCCAGCAGCCTAACAGGGCTAGAGACCCAGTACTTC,CASSLTGLETQYF
-,TRBJ2-2,TRBD2,TRBV4-3,TGCGCCAGCAGCCGAAGCGGGGGGAGGACCGGGGAGCTGTTTTTT,CASSRSGGRTGELFF
-,TRBJ1-5,-,TRBV7-2,TGTGCCAGCAGCTCCGGAGGTAGCAATCAGCCCCAGCATTTT,CASSSGGSNQPQHF
-,TRBJ2-3,-,TRBV20-1,TGCAGTGGGAAGGGGGATACGCAGTATTTT,CSGKGDTQYF
-,TRBJ2-2,-,TRBV4-3,TGCGCCAGCAGCCAAGGGGTTTCACCCCTGAGGACCGGGGAGCTGTTTTTT,CASSQGVSPLRTGELFF
-,TRBJ2-1,TRBD2,TRBV9,TGTGCCAGCAGCGTAGATATAGCGGGAGGGCCATTGTTTGAGCAGTTCTTC,CASSVDIAGGPLFEQFF
few,TRBJ2-7,-,TRBV11-1,TGTGCCAGCAGCCGTGACAACTACGAGCAGTACTTC,CASSRDNYEQYF
-,TRBJ2-1,TRBD1,TRBV9,TGTGCCAGCAGCGTAGGACAGGGGGGTCTCAATGAGCAGTTCTTC,CASSVGQGGLNEQFF
once,TRBJ2-7,-,TRBV25-1,TGTGCCAGCAGGCAGGGTACGTACGAGCAGTACTTC,CASRQGTYEQYF
-,TRBJ1-5,TRBD1,TRBV29-1,TGCAGCGTTCAACAGGGGGCTCATAATCAGCCCCAGCATTTT,CSVQQGAHNQPQHF
-,TRBJ2-3,TRBD2,TRBV11-3,TGTGCCAGCAGCTTAGTAGCGGGGGCTACCACAGATACGCAGTATTTT,CASSLVAGATTDTQYF
-,TRBJ2-1,-,TRBV5-1,TGCGCCAGCAGCTTGGAGGCTAGTGGGTACAATGAGCAGTTCTTC,CASSLEASGYNEQFF